Presented here are 19 T cell receptor beta chains from one specimen sequenced in a study of human thymus T cells. Sequencing used immunoSEQ multiplex PCR; TCRdb keeps in-frame clones, though not all of them. In the table there are tens of thousands of clones, 90% to 95% of which are singletons. Sequenced sample: blood. The receptors derive from a boy younger than two with a congenital heart defect but otherwise immunologically healthy.

The V and J genes are TRBV19 and TRBJ2-7, with 9 nucleotides matching TRBD1. The CDR3 consists of 15 residues. J was trimmed by 4 bases and V by 5 bases; bases with no gene match: 9. Germline CDR1 LNHDA, CDR2 SQIVND (reference sequence). CDR3: CASSVSTGGFYEQYF. CDR3 DNA: TGTGCCAGTAGTGTATCGACAGGGGGTTTTTACGAGCAGTACTTC.

This chain links TRBV5-1 with TRBJ2-5; D gene ambiguous. Germline V gives CDR1 SGHRS, CDR2 YFSETQ. CDR3 size: 13 residues. V dropped 0 bases and J dropped 5 bases, with 8 bases sitting between them. The CDR3 protein is CASSLGLRETQYF. CDR3 sequence (DNA): TGCGCCAGCAGCTTGGGTCTCAGGGAGACCCAGTACTTC.

This clone was observed once. The rearrangement joins TRBV2 to TRBJ2-7, with 9 bases aligning to TRBD2. V lost 0 bases, J lost 3 bases, and 12 bases stayed unmatched. Germline assignment: CDR1 SNHLY and CDR2 FYNNEI. CDR3 length equals 18 residues. The CDR3 region has the DNA TGTGCCAGCAGTGAAGCTAGGCGGGGGGGCCGTCTTAGCTACGAGCAGTACTTC. Amino acid sequence: CASSEARRGGRLSYEQYF.

The CDR3 bases are TGTGCCATCAGTGCAGGACTAGCAAGGGCCACAGATACGCAGTATTTT. Protein: CAISAGLARATDTQYF. The V call is TRBV10-3, the J call TRBJ2-3; 8 bases map to TRBD2. The CDR3 has 16 amino acids. Unmatched junction bases numbered 8, after V lost 4 bases and J lost 2 bases. The V gene's germline CDR1 is ENHRY and CDR2 SYGVKD.

The J gene is TRBJ1-1, the V gene TRBV18; D is undetermined. The CDR3 totals 15 residues. V was cut by 0 bases and J by 1 base, with 9 bases left in between. Germline CDR1 reads KGHSH; CDR2 reads LQKENI. CDR3 sequence (DNA): TGTGCCAGCTCACCACCGGCAGCGACGAACACTGAAGCTTTCTTT. It translates to CASSPPAATNTEAFF.

The chain is built from TRBV2 and TRBJ2-3; D is perhaps TRBD1 or TRBD2 (5 bases each). The CDR3 is made up of 13 amino acids. Germline CDR1 reads SNHLY; CDR2 reads FYNNEI. V was pared by 3 bases and J by 4 bases, with 8 bases between. The CDR3 here is CASSDQGADTQYF. The CDR3 DNA is TGTGCCAGCAGTGATCAGGGAGCAGATACGCAGTATTTT.

V is TRBV7-6 and J is TRBJ2-7, with unresolved D. Germline CDR1 and CDR2: SGHVS and FNYEAQ. V was clipped by 3 bases and J by 0 bases, with 9 bases between them. The CDR3 has 14 amino acids. CDR3: CASSFGSTSYEQYF. The CDR3 nucleotides read TGTGCCAGCAGCTTTGGCAGCACCTCCTACGAGCAGTACTTC.

The chain carries TRBV5-1 and TRBJ2-5, with D possibly matching TRBD1 (5 bases). Germline lookup yields CDR1 SGHRS and CDR2 YFSETQ. Trimming stripped 0 bases from V and 4 bases from J, with 10 bases between. The CDR3 is 14 residues long. The CDR3: CASSLGAGSETQYF. DNA of the CDR3: TGCGCCAGCAGCTTGGGTGCAGGGTCAGAGACCCAGTACTTC.

The CDR3 coding sequence is TGCGCCAGCAGCGCTAGCGGGAGGGCTGGAAATGAGCAGTTCTTC. This sequence encodes CASSASGRAGNEQFF. This chain uses TRBV5-1 with TRBJ2-1; 12 bases map to TRBD2. Germline CDR1 SGHRS, CDR2 YFSETQ. V lost 4 bases to trimming and J lost 7 bases; unmatched junction nucleotides: 6. CDR3 size: 15 residues.

This chain joins TRBV6-1 and TRBJ2-7; 12 bases map to TRBD2. Germline assignment: CDR1 MNHNS and CDR2 SASEGT. This CDR3 has 13 amino acids. Germline trimming cut 5 bases from V and 10 bases from J; bases unmatched to any gene: 6. Here the CDR3 reads CASSQGLAGNQYF. In DNA, the CDR3 is TGTGCCAGCAGTCAAGGACTAGCGGGGAACCAGTACTTC.

The chain combines TRBV27 with TRBJ2-1, with D possibly TRBD1 on 6 matching bases. CDR1 and CDR2 (germline): MNHEY, SMNVEV (reference sequence). V dropped 9 bases and J dropped 5 bases, with 11 bases sitting between them. The CDR3 runs to 12 residues. The CDR3 loop reads CARRGYDNEQFF. The CDR3 nucleotides read TGTGCCAGGAGGGGGTACGACAATGAGCAGTTCTTC.

V is TRBV5-1 and J is TRBJ2-1; 10 bases line up with TRBD2. Trimming removed 1 base from V and 0 bases from J; junction bases left unmatched: 10. The CDR3 loop spans 19 amino acids. Per the germline V gene, CDR1 is SGHRS and CDR2 is YFSETQ. As DNA, the CDR3 is TGCGCCAGCAGCTTGCCTGTAGCGGGAGGACCTAGCTCCTACAATGAGCAGTTCTTC. Its translation: CASSLPVAGGPSSYNEQFF.

V usage is TRBV5-6 and J usage is TRBJ1-1; 7 nucleotides line up with TRBD1. With V trimmed by 0 bases and J by 7 bases, 6 bases remained unmatched. Germline V gene data show CDR1 as SGHDT and CDR2 as YYEEEE. CDR3 length: 14 amino acids. In DNA, the CDR3 is TGTGCCAGCAGCTTGGACAGGGGACGCGGTGAAGCTTTCTTT. It codes for CASSLDRGRGEAFF.

CDR3 residues: CASSLRGFNEQFF. The CDR3 bases are TGTGCCAGCAGCTTACGAGGGTTCAATGAGCAGTTCTTC. The chain recombines TRBV7-2 with TRBJ2-1; maybe TRBD2 (5 bases). This CDR3 region has 13 residues. Trimming removed 2 bases from V and 6 bases from J, with 8 bases in between. The germline gives CDR1 SGHTA, CDR2 FQGNSA.

The chain employs TRBV6-6 and TRBJ2-7; D possibly corresponds to TRBD1 (5 bases). The CDR3 runs 14 residues. Per the germline V gene, CDR1 is MNHNY and CDR2 is SVGAGI (reference sequence). V shed 6 bases and J shed 3 bases, with 15 bases lying between them. In DNA form, the CDR3 reads TGTGCCAGCAGAGAAGGTAGTAGGGGCTACGAGCAGTACTTC. Protein: CASREGSRGYEQYF.

The chain carries TRBV27 and TRBJ2-1; 12 positions agree with TRBD2. J gave up 3 bases and V 6 bases, and 6 bases lay outside the gene matches. The germline CDR1 and CDR2 sequences are MNHEY and SMNVEV (reference sequence). CDR3 length: 16 amino acids. CDR3 sequence reads: CASSPTSGRRYNEQFF. The CDR3, as DNA: TGTGCCAGCAGCCCCACTAGCGGGAGGCGCTACAATGAGCAGTTCTTC.

This clone was seen once. The rearrangement joins TRBV4-1 to TRBJ1-1; D is unclear. Germline V gives CDR1 MGHRA, CDR2 YSYEKL. The V gene lost 2 bases and the J gene lost 4 bases, with 8 bases spanning the gap. CDR3 size: 13 residues. CDR3 sequence (DNA): TGCGCCAGCAGCCAATTACAGTTCACTGAAGCTTTCTTT. This codes for CASSQLQFTEAFF.

The CDR3 loop is CSVGGAIDTGELFF. CDR3 nucleotides: TGCAGCGTTGGGGGGGCTATAGACACCGGGGAGCTGTTTTTT. V is TRBV29-1 and J is TRBJ2-2; tentatively, D is TRBD1 or TRBD2 (6 bases each). Trimming took off 4 bases at V and 3 bases at J, with 12 bases between the two ends. The CDR3 is made up of 14 amino acids. The germline CDR1 and CDR2 sequences are SQVTM and ANQGSEA.

This clone was found once. The rearrangement joins TRBV2 to TRBJ2-7, with 7 positions matching TRBD1. Germline V gene data show CDR1 as SNHLY and CDR2 as FYNNEI. This CDR3 region has 14 residues. The junction had 5 bases not matched to a gene; V was cut back by 4 bases and J by 2 bases. The CDR3 DNA sequence: TGTGCCAGCAGTGTTTTGGGGACAGCCTACGAGCAGTACTTC. It codes for CASSVLGTAYEQYF.